The rows below give T cell receptor beta chains drawn from one sample of a study of T cell responses to AZD1222 COVID-19 vaccine. Here immunoSEQ multiplex PCR was the method, and the copy in TCRdb shows in-frame clones only, minus some. In the table there are 140,000 to 150,000 clones, roughly 92% of which are singletons. The starting material was peripheral blood, obtained on day 0 of AZD1222 vaccination. Source of these receptors: an adult in good health. Each CDR3 is given with its conserved first and last residue. The order of the fields is clone size, D gene, J gene, CDR3 length, V gene, CDR3 protein, CDR3 DNA. D genes are given only for firm matches. Some rows mark clone size as missing; the rest say once, few, many or name a class of expanded clone.

clone size: .
D gene: .
J gene: TRBJ1-5
CDR3 length: 18
V gene: TRBV7-8
CDR3 protein: CASSLAPRISARNQPQHF
CDR3 DNA: TGTGCCAGCAGCTTAGCCCCCCGGATAAGCGCCCGGAATCAGCCCCAGCATTTT

clone size: few
D gene: .
J gene: TRBJ1-1
CDR3 length: 15
V gene: TRBV11-1
CDR3 protein: CASSLVRGMNTEAFF
CDR3 DNA: TGTGCCAGCAGCTTAGTCAGGGGCATGAACACTGAAGCTTTCTTT

clone size: once
D gene: .
J gene: TRBJ1-5
CDR3 length: 14
V gene: TRBV7-2
CDR3 protein: CASSLDAAGKPQHF
CDR3 DNA: TGTGCCAGCAGCTTAGACGCGGCAGGGAAGCCCCAGCATTTT

clone size: .
D gene: .
J gene: TRBJ1-5
CDR3 length: 13
V gene: TRBV6-1
CDR3 protein: CASSEDWGQPQHF
CDR3 DNA: TGTGCCAGCAGTGAAGATTGGGGACAGCCCCAGCATTTT

clone size: .
D gene: TRBD2
J gene: TRBJ2-1
CDR3 length: 15
V gene: TRBV3-1/TRBV3-2
CDR3 protein: CASSQLAGENNEQFF
CDR3 DNA: TGTGCCAGCAGCCAACTAGCGGGAGAGAACAATGAGCAGTTCTTC

clone size: once
D gene: .
J gene: TRBJ1-5
CDR3 length: 13
V gene: TRBV5-4
CDR3 protein: CASSAQGGQPQHF
CDR3 DNA: TGTGCCAGCAGCGCTCAGGGTGGCCAGCCCCAGCATTTT

clone size: once
D gene: .
J gene: TRBJ1-6
CDR3 length: 17
V gene: TRBV7-3
CDR3 protein: CASSSTPGTPGNSPLHF
CDR3 DNA: TGTGCCAGCAGCTCTACACCCGGGACGCCGGGAAATTCACCCCTCCACTTT

clone size: .
D gene: .
J gene: TRBJ1-1
CDR3 length: 11
V gene: TRBV6-2/TRBV6-3
CDR3 protein: CASSWSTEAFF
CDR3 DNA: TGTGCCAGCAGCTGGAGCACTGAAGCTTTCTTT

clone size: .
D gene: .
J gene: TRBJ2-7
CDR3 length: 15
V gene: TRBV27
CDR3 protein: CASSLGGRRSDEQYF
CDR3 DNA: TGTGCCAGCAGTTTAGGGGGGCGTAGGTCAGACGAGCAGTACTTC

clone size: .
D gene: TRBD2
J gene: TRBJ2-2
CDR3 length: 16
V gene: TRBV28
CDR3 protein: CASRLPSGGPTGELFF
CDR3 DNA: TGTGCCAGCAGACTTCCATCGGGAGGGCCAACCGGGGAGCTGTTTTTT

clone size: .
D gene: .
J gene: TRBJ2-1
CDR3 length: 12
V gene: TRBV7-9
CDR3 protein: CASSSTRHEQFF
CDR3 DNA: TGTGCCAGCAGCTCCACTAGGCATGAGCAGTTCTTC

clone size: once
D gene: TRBD1
J gene: TRBJ2-1
CDR3 length: 13
V gene: TRBV2
CDR3 protein: CARGRDRDNEQFF
CDR3 DNA: TGTGCCAGGGGCAGGGACAGAGACAATGAGCAGTTCTTC

clone size: .
D gene: .
J gene: TRBJ2-3
CDR3 length: 13
V gene: TRBV19
CDR3 protein: CASSLQVTDTQYF
CDR3 DNA: TGTGCCAGCAGCCTACAGGTCACAGATACGCAGTATTTT

clone size: .
D gene: .
J gene: TRBJ1-2
CDR3 length: 14
V gene: TRBV5-6
CDR3 protein: CASSLPGRDNGYTF
CDR3 DNA: TGTGCCAGCAGCTTGCCCGGCAGGGACAACGGCTACACCTTC

clone size: .
D gene: .
J gene: TRBJ1-1
CDR3 length: 13
V gene: TRBV6-5
CDR3 protein: CASSYVRETEAFF
CDR3 DNA: TGTGCCAGCAGTTACGTAAGGGAAACTGAAGCTTTCTTT

clone size: .
D gene: .
J gene: TRBJ2-5
CDR3 length: 14
V gene: TRBV10-3
CDR3 protein: CAIRGAALQETQYF
CDR3 DNA: TGTGCCATCAGAGGCGCAGCCCTCCAAGAGACCCAGTACTTC

clone size: once
D gene: .
J gene: TRBJ1-5
CDR3 length: 16
V gene: TRBV6-1
CDR3 protein: CASSEGRGFGNQPQHF
CDR3 DNA: TGTGCCAGCAGTGAAGGCAGGGGCTTTGGCAATCAGCCCCAGCATTTT

clone size: .
D gene: .
J gene: TRBJ2-7
CDR3 length: 15
V gene: TRBV5-1
CDR3 protein: CASRVRNSDLYEQYF
CDR3 DNA: TGCGCCAGCAGGGTTCGGAATAGCGACCTCTACGAGCAGTACTTC

clone size: .
D gene: .
J gene: TRBJ2-1
CDR3 length: 13
V gene: TRBV10-3
CDR3 protein: CAISESGPNEQFF
CDR3 DNA: TGTGCCATCAGTGAGTCAGGGCCCAATGAGCAGTTCTTC

clone size: .
D gene: .
J gene: TRBJ1-5
CDR3 length: 12
V gene: TRBV19
CDR3 protein: CASGYSNQPQHF
CDR3 DNA: TGTGCCTCGGGGTATAGCAATCAGCCCCAGCATTTT

clone size: once
D gene: .
J gene: TRBJ2-7
CDR3 length: 16
V gene: TRBV11-3
CDR3 protein: CASSTDRGQRGYEQYF
CDR3 DNA: TGTGCCAGCAGCACAGATCGAGGACAGCGCGGCTACGAGCAGTACTTC

clone size: once
D gene: .
J gene: TRBJ1-1
CDR3 length: 14
V gene: TRBV7-9
CDR3 protein: CASSSSGMNTEAFF
CDR3 DNA: TGTGCCAGCAGCTCCTCTGGGATGAACACTGAAGCTTTCTTT

clone size: .
D gene: .
J gene: TRBJ2-7
CDR3 length: 15
V gene: TRBV28
CDR3 protein: CASSPVGRGDNEQYF
CDR3 DNA: TGTGCCAGCAGTCCCGTGGGGCGCGGGGATAACGAGCAGTACTTC

clone size: .
D gene: .
J gene: TRBJ1-2
CDR3 length: 13
V gene: TRBV27
CDR3 protein: CASSFARSYGYTF
CDR3 DNA: TGTGCCAGCAGTTTCGCCCGCAGCTATGGCTACACCTTC

clone size: .
D gene: .
J gene: TRBJ1-1
CDR3 length: 14
V gene: TRBV6-5
CDR3 protein: CASSLGATATEAFF
CDR3 DNA: TGTGCCAGCAGTCTGGGGGCAACGGCCACTGAAGCTTTCTTT

clone size: .
D gene: TRBD1
J gene: TRBJ1-5
CDR3 length: 15
V gene: TRBV5-5
CDR3 protein: CASSSDRASNQPQHF
CDR3 DNA: TGTGCCAGCAGCTCAGACAGGGCTAGCAATCAGCCCCAGCATTTT

clone size: .
D gene: .
J gene: TRBJ1-2
CDR3 length: 14
V gene: TRBV6-1
CDR3 protein: CASSHTFGVDGYTF
CDR3 DNA: TGTGCCAGCAGTCATACGTTTGGGGTGGATGGCTACACCTTC

clone size: .
D gene: .
J gene: TRBJ1-2
CDR3 length: 13
V gene: TRBV28
CDR3 protein: CASSFSGRYGYTF
CDR3 DNA: TGTGCCAGCAGTTTTTCTGGGCGTTATGGCTACACCTTC

clone size: .
D gene: .
J gene: TRBJ1-2
CDR3 length: 16
V gene: TRBV27
CDR3 protein: CASSFWGRTRDYGYTF
CDR3 DNA: TGTGCCAGCAGTTTTTGGGGACGGACGAGAGACTATGGCTACACCTTC